One and the same sample provided the 7 T cell receptor beta chains below, sequenced in a study of T cells in tuberculosis. Documented time point: new active TB diagnosis, blood taken before or within 7 days of starting treatment. Generated by immunoSEQ multiplex PCR, the TCRdb table keeps only in-frame clones and is missing some. The sample contains approximately 34,000 clones, approximately 90% of which appear only once. The sequences come from PBMCs, collected at tuberculosis diagnosis. The receptors here all came from an adult with tuberculosis.

V gene TRBV6-5 combines with J gene TRBJ2-1; D is perhaps TRBD1 (6 bases). The CDR3 has 14 amino acids. The germline V gene encodes CDR1 MNHEY and CDR2 SVGAGI. V lost 6 bases and J lost 4, with 13 bases in between. The CDR3 loop is CASSSGRGYNEQFF. In DNA, the CDR3 is TGTGCCAGCAGCAGCGGCAGGGGATACAATGAGCAGTTCTTC.

This CDR3 reads CASSLGPSGGAWDTQYF. The CDR3 DNA reads as TGCGCCAGCAGCTTGGGCCCTAGCGGGGGGGCATGGGATACGCAGTATTTT. V gene TRBV5-1 combines with J gene TRBJ2-3; 12 bases agree with TRBD2. V dropped 0 bases and J dropped 6; count of bases not matched to a gene: 8. CDR3 size: 17 residues. Germline CDR1 SGHRS, CDR2 YFSETQ.

The chain recombines TRBV6-5 with TRBJ2-7, with D uncertain. Deletions cut 7 bases from V and 0 bases from J, with 13 bases between. The germline CDR1 and CDR2 sequences are MNHEY and SVGAGI. There are 14 residues in the CDR3. CDR3: CASTPQVSSYEQYF. CDR3 nucleotide sequence: TGTGCCAGCACCCCCCAGGTTTCCTCCTACGAGCAGTACTTC.

The chain employs TRBV5-5 and TRBJ1-5, with 7 bases lining up with TRBD1. Germline V lookup: CDR1 SGHKS, CDR2 YYEKEE (reference sequence). The CDR3 loop spans 14 amino acids. V shed 4 bases and J 7 bases; nucleotides not matched to a gene: 8. The CDR3 region has the DNA TGTGCCAGCAGCACAAAGACAGGGCACCAGCCCCAGCATTTT. Residues: CASSTKTGHQPQHF.

The J gene is TRBJ2-5, the V gene TRBV7-2; TRBD1 agrees at 9 bases. Germline values: CDR1 SGHTA, CDR2 FQGNSA. The CDR3 is made up of 14 amino acids. V lost 4 bases, J lost 3 bases, and 3 bases stayed unmatched. For the CDR3, the DNA is TGTGCCAGCAGCTCCTGGACAGGGGAAGAGACCCAGTACTTC. It codes for CASSSWTGEETQYF.

This chain uses TRBV7-8 with TRBJ1-1; D is perhaps TRBD1 (5 bases). CDR1 and CDR2 from the germline V gene are SGHVS and FQNEAQ. With 6 bases removed from V and 4 bases from J, the gap between germline ends came to 15 bases. The CDR3 has 14 amino acids. The CDR3 is CASRPRGGPTEAFF. DNA for the CDR3: TGTGCCAGCAGACCCCGGGGGGGACCCACTGAAGCTTTCTTT. The whole variable domain, filled in from reference TRBV7-8 and TRBJ1-1, reads GAGVSQSPRYKVAKRGQDVALRCDPISGHVSLFWYQQALGQGPEFLTYFQNEAQLDKSGLPSDRFFAERPEGSVSTLKIQRTQQEDSAVYLCASRPRGGPTEAFFGQGTRLTVV.

The J gene is TRBJ1-6, the V gene TRBV2; D call uncertain. Germline CDR1 and CDR2: SNHLY and FYNNEI. The CDR3 is 16 residues long. The V gene lost 5 bases and the J gene lost 1 base, with 12 bases spanning the gap. In DNA form, the CDR3 reads TGTGCCAGCAGTCGGGAGGGTCCTTCCTATAATTCACCCCTCCACTTT. Translation gives CASSREGPSYNSPLHF.